This T cell receptor beta chain is drawn from a study of CD8 T cells in Susac syndrome. RNA totalling about 0.45 to 1 ug underwent reverse transcription with random hexamers. Amplification of TCR beta CDR3 was carried out by immunoSEQ multiplex PCR, which covered 54 Vbeta and 13 Jbeta segments. TCRdb called the immunoSEQ multiplex PCR reads again in MiXCR, with one record for every CDR3 protein. The top ten hold 0.099% of the sample, which has approximately 180,000 distinct CDR3 sequences, 85% to 95% seen once. In blood CD8+ and CD4+ T cells, TCR beta underwent sequencing. In Susac syndrome patients, recently defined diagnostic criteria for definite or probable disease were met. Germline values: CDR1 MNHEY, CDR2 SVGAGI. V was shortened by 6 bases and J by 1 base, with 12 bases between the two germline ends. The CDR3 spans 14 residues.

V usage is TRBV6-5 and J usage is TRBJ1-1; no clear D gene. The TCR originated in a human donor with Susac syndrome. The sequenced material came from CD4+ T cells from PBMCs. The CDR3 DNA reads TGTGCCAGCAGGCCAGGTTTCTCGAACACTGAAGCTTTCTTT. Its protein product is CASRPGFSNTEAFF.